The 32 T cell receptor beta chains listed next were all sequenced from one sample in a study of blood T cells in healthy people across ages. A sample-barcoded 5' primer and a J-beta primer mix were used in a second PCR of about 7 to 12 cycles. Each CDR3 protein gets one entry after TCRdb re-called the 5' RACE reads with MiXCR. Of 540,000 or so distinct CDR3 sequences in the sample, about 45% are singletons; the top ten hold approximately 23%. Sequenced sample: blood. These receptors were taken from a man older than 75 in good health.

A few counts support this clonotype. V gene TRBV28 combines with J gene TRBJ2-3; D call uncertain. Germline values: CDR1 MDHEN, CDR2 SYDVKM. The CDR3 covers 14 residues. V lost 4 bases, J lost 4 bases, and 12 bases lay in between. The CDR3: CASSSGPPADTQYF. The CDR3 nucleotides read TGTGCCAGCAGTTCCGGGCCCCCCGCAGATACGCAGTATTTT.

The chain employs TRBV20-1 and TRBJ2-3, with TRBD2 identical over 14 bases. This CDR3 is 16 amino acids long. Germline CDR1 reads DFQATT; CDR2 reads SNEGSKA (reference sequence). The V and J ends lost 5 bases and 5 bases, in that order; junction bases with no gene match: 9. The CDR3 sequence is CSAHSTGTSGRDTQYF. CDR3 bases: TGCAGTGCTCACTCAACTGGGACTAGCGGGAGAGATACGCAGTATTTT.

The V and J genes are TRBV7-2 and TRBJ2-3, with TRBD1 as a possible D gene (6 bases). CDR1 is SGHTA, CDR2 FQGNSA, per germline. This CDR3 is built from 14 residues. With 5 bases removed from V and 3 bases from J, the gap between germline ends came to 12 bases. The CDR3 is CASSQGRGTDTQYF. As DNA, the CDR3 is TGTGCCAGCAGCCAGGGGCGCGGGACAGATACGCAGTATTTT.

A remark on this clonotype: With a much larger clone just one base away, this may be a read error. The chain employs TRBV7-9 and TRBJ2-1; D unresolved. There are 14 residues in the CDR3. The V end was cut by 7 bases, the J end by 2 bases, with 12 bases between. Germline CDR1 reads SEHNR; CDR2 reads FQNEAQ (reference sequence). The CDR3 sequence: CASKLDFPYNEQFF. CDR3 nucleotide sequence: TGTGCCAGCAAATTGGATTTCCCCTACAATGAGCAGTTCTTC.

This clonotype appeared a few times. V gene TRBV15 combines with J gene TRBJ2-3; tentatively, D is TRBD1 or TRBD2 (7 bases each). V dropped 2 bases and J dropped 2 bases, with 20 bases sitting between them. CDR1 is LNHNV, CDR2 YYDKDF, per germline (reference sequence). There are 18 residues in the CDR3. CDR3 protein: CATSRPPGGDSYTDTQYF. The DNA for the CDR3 is TGTGCCACCAGCAGACCCCCAGGGGGGGACAGTTACACAGATACGCAGTATTTT.

The chain is built from TRBV5-1 and TRBJ2-2; 8 bases line up with TRBD2. This CDR3 is 15 amino acids long. Losses at the gene ends were 0 bases for V and 8 bases for J; bases not matched to a gene: 6. CDR1 and CDR2 from the germline V gene are SGHRS and YFSETQ. The CDR3 sequence is CASSLAGTSFGELFF. Here the CDR3 DNA reads TGCGCCAGCAGCTTGGCCGGGACTAGTTTTGGGGAGCTGTTTTTT. The entire variable domain, with the rest obtained from reference TRBV5-1 and TRBJ2-2, is as follows: KAGVTQTPRYLIKTRGQQVTLSCSPISGHRSVSWYQQTPGQGLQFLFEYFSETQRNKGNFPGRFSGRQFSNSRSEMNVSTLELGDSALYLCASSLAGTSFGELFFGEGSRLTVL.

This chain uses TRBV7-2 with TRBJ1-3, with D maybe TRBD1 (5 bases). CDR3 length: 16 amino acids. Trimming cost V 3 bases and J 3 bases, with 15 bases left between them. The germline gives CDR1 SGHTA, CDR2 FQGNSA. CDR3 nucleotides: TGTGCCAGCAGCTTCACCCAGGGTATTCTTGGAAACACCATATATTTT. It yields the protein CASSFTQGILGNTIYF.

The rearrangement links TRBV29-1 to TRBJ2-5, with D unresolved. Germline loops: CDR1 SQVTM, CDR2 ANQGSEA. V lost 7 bases to trimming and J lost 2 bases, with 14 bases between them. The CDR3 totals 13 residues. CDR3 nucleotide sequence: TGCAGCGCTAGACGGTCACTTCAAGAGACCCAGTACTTC. Translated, it gives CSARRSLQETQYF.

V is TRBV11-1 and J is TRBJ2-4, with D maybe TRBD2 (5 bases). The V gene's germline CDR1 is SGHAT and CDR2 FQDESV (reference sequence). Trimming removed 5 bases from V and 0 bases from J, with 20 bases in between. This CDR3 is built from 18 residues. The CDR3 region is CASSDGPGTELAKNIQYF. CDR3 in DNA: TGTGCCAGCAGCGATGGACCGGGAACAGAACTAGCCAAAAACATTCAGTACTTC.

Ten or more counts support this clonotype. V is TRBV5-1 and J is TRBJ2-1; 10 bases are shared with TRBD1. Trimming cost V 0 bases and J 3 bases; bases outside gene matches: 6. Germline CDR1 and CDR2: SGHRS and YFSETQ. This CDR3 is built from 17 residues. As DNA, the CDR3 is TGCGCCAGCAGCTTGGGACTGACAGGGGGCGGCTACAATGAGCAGTTCTTC. It is translated as CASSLGLTGGGYNEQFF.

V usage is TRBV9 and J usage is TRBJ2-3, with D possibly being TRBD2 (6 bases). Germline CDR1 reads SGDLS; CDR2 reads YYNGEE. V was shortened by 1 base and J by 2 bases, with 11 bases between the two germline ends. This CDR3 region has 15 residues. The CDR3 reads CASSVSSGLTDTQYF. CDR3 sequence (DNA): TGTGCCAGCAGCGTAAGTAGCGGACTCACAGATACGCAGTATTTT.

V and J are TRBV7-2 and TRBJ2-7; 12 bases are shared with TRBD2. The end of the DNA is better explained by TRBJ2-5, so the J call may be wrong. The germline V gene encodes CDR1 SGHTA and CDR2 FQGNSA. The CDR3 sequence is 15 residues long. CDR3 DNA sequence: TGTGCCAGCAACATTCGGACTAGCGGGGAGGGGACCCAGTACTTC. Translation gives CASNIRTSGEGTQYF.

This clonotype appeared a single time. The rearrangement links TRBV5-1 to TRBJ2-1; D gene unclear. Trimming removed 4 bases from V and 6 bases from J, with 14 bases in between. This CDR3 is 14 amino acids long. Germline loops: CDR1 SGHRS, CDR2 YFSETQ. Here the CDR3 DNA reads TGCGCCAGCAGCCAGCTCGGGCTCTCCAATGAGCAGTTCTTC. Protein product: CASSQLGLSNEQFF.

The CDR3 is CASRGEGSLAGGLASYNEQFF. DNA of the CDR3: TGCGCCAGCAGGGGTGAGGGGTCCCTAGCGGGAGGCCTCGCCTCCTACAATGAGCAGTTCTTC. The V call is TRBV5-1, the J call TRBJ2-1; 11 nucleotides match TRBD2. The CDR3 covers 21 residues. Germline V gives CDR1 SGHRS, CDR2 YFSETQ. The V and J ends lost 5 bases and 0 bases, in that order; junction bases with no gene match: 19.

The chain has TRBV7-2 and TRBJ2-1; perhaps TRBD2 as D (6 bases). This CDR3 has 15 residues. V dropped 5 bases and J dropped 4 bases, with 15 bases sitting between them. Per the germline V gene, CDR1 is SGHTA and CDR2 is FQGNSA. The CDR3 spells CASSPHGGAYNEQFF. DNA of the CDR3: TGTGCCAGCAGCCCCCATGGCGGGGCGTACAATGAGCAGTTCTTC. Using reference TRBV7-2 and TRBJ2-1 for the parts outside the CDR3, the full variable domain is GAGVSQSPSNKVTEKGKDVELRCDPISGHTALYWYRQSLGQGLEFLIYFQGNSAPDKSGLPSDRFSAERTGGSVSTLTIQRTQQEDSAVYLCASSPHGGAYNEQFFGPGTRLTVL.

The chain joins TRBV24-1 to TRBJ2-1; D ambiguous. Per the germline V gene, CDR1 is KGHDR and CDR2 is SFDVKD. CDR3 size: 14 residues. The ends were cut back, 4 bases at V and 4 bases at J, with 10 bases in the middle. The CDR3 region has the DNA TGTGCCACCAGTGACCCGGACCCGTACAATGAGCAGTTCTTC. This codes for CATSDPDPYNEQFF.

This clonotype is medium-sized by share. The chain joins TRBV5-5 to TRBJ2-1, with 7 positions matching TRBD2. CDR3 length: 13 amino acids. Germline trimming cut 4 bases from V and 8 bases from J; bases unmatched to any gene: 6. CDR1 and CDR2 from the germline V gene are SGHKS and YYEKEE (reference sequence). The CDR3: CASSGTTWHEQFF. In DNA, the CDR3 is TGTGCCAGCAGCGGGACTACGTGGCATGAGCAGTTCTTC.

This clonotype was picked up many times. The chain carries TRBV6-6 and TRBJ2-5; the D is unclear. V gave up 7 bases and J gave up 2 bases, with 11 bases separating them. The CDR3 is 13 amino acids. The germline CDR1 and CDR2 sequences are MNHNY and SVGAGI (reference sequence). In DNA form, the CDR3 reads TGTGCCAGCACCTTGACACTTCAAGAGACCCAGTACTTC. Translated, it gives CASTLTLQETQYF.

This clonotype was observed a few times. The genes are TRBV12-3 or TRBV12-4 and TRBJ2-7, with TRBD2 as a possible D gene (6 bases). The CDR3 has 15 amino acids. Trimming pared 3 bases from V and 2 bases from J, leaving 14 bases between. For the CDR3, the DNA is TGTGCCAGCAGTTTTGGCGGGACCGGAACCTACGAGCAGTACTTC. Translating gives CASSFGGTGTYEQYF.

This chain links TRBV5-4 with TRBJ2-1, with 8 bases lining up with TRBD2. CDR3 length equals 15 residues. Looked up from germline, CDR1 is SGHNT and CDR2 is YYREEE (reference sequence). Trimming at V came to 0 bases and at J to 5 bases, leaving 4 bases not matched to a gene. The CDR3 DNA reads as TGTGCCAGCAGCTTGGCCACTAGCGGAGACAATGAGCAGTTCTTC. Its protein is CASSLATSGDNEQFF.

The chain combines TRBV29-1 with TRBJ1-1; D remains unclear. V was cut by 2 bases and J by 1 base, with 11 bases left in between. Germline V CDR1 and CDR2: SQVTM, ANQGSEA. The CDR3 is 14 amino acids. The CDR3 nucleotides read TGCAGCGTTGAAATACGTGTGGGGAACACTGAAGCTTTCTTT. Translation: CSVEIRVGNTEAFF.

This chain connects TRBV20-1 to TRBJ2-1, with 11 positions matching TRBD2. Germline-derived CDR1 and CDR2 are DFQATT and SNEGSKA (reference sequence). The CDR3 spans 16 residues. J was trimmed by 8 bases and V by 0 bases; bases with no gene match: 9. The CDR3 here is CSARDSLRLAGYEQFF. The CDR3 DNA is TGCAGTGCTAGAGATTCCCTGAGACTAGCGGGATATGAGCAGTTCTTC.

This chain uses TRBV5-1 with TRBJ1-5, with 12 bases lining up with TRBD1. CDR1 is SGHRS and CDR2 is YFSETQ in the germline V gene. The CDR3 is 16 residues long. V trimming: 4 bases; J trimming: 3 bases; junction bases outside the gene matches: 5. DNA of the CDR3: TGCGCCAGCAGCCCAGGGACAGGGGGCGACAATCAGCCCCAGCATTTT. The encoded protein is CASSPGTGGDNQPQHF.

As regards this clonotype: At one end, the junction sequence differs from germline, possibly due to a read error. The chain couples TRBV5-1 to TRBJ1-3, with no clear D. Germline lookup yields CDR1 SGHRS and CDR2 YFSETQ. The CDR3 consists of 16 residues. The CDR3 nucleotides are TGCCCCAGCAGCCCACGTACCATTTGGCGCGGAAACACCATATATTTT. Residues: CPSSPRTIWRGNTIYF.

The V gene is TRBV7-8, the J gene TRBJ1-5; the D is unclear. The V gene lost 5 bases and the J gene lost 11 bases, with 13 bases spanning the gap. The CDR3 length is 12 residues. The V gene's germline CDR1 is SGHVS and CDR2 FQNEAQ. CDR3 region: CASSLSGVTQHF. CDR3 bases: TGTGCCAGCAGCCTCTCTGGAGTGACCCAGCATTTT.

This chain uses TRBV29-1 with TRBJ2-7; 16 bases match TRBD2. CDR1 is SQVTM, CDR2 ANQGSEA, per germline. V gave up 7 bases and J gave up 7 bases; unmatched junction bases: 10. The CDR3 contains 15 residues. Here the CDR3 reads CSAGLAGGPSNEQYF. The CDR3 nucleotides read TGCAGCGCGGGACTAGCGGGGGGGCCGAGTAATGAGCAGTACTTC.

This chain uses TRBV20-1 with TRBJ1-2; D is ambiguous. This CDR3 comprises 13 residues. Trimming cost V 6 bases and J 2 bases, with 13 bases left between them. CDR1 DFQATT and CDR2 SNEGSKA come from the germline V gene (reference sequence). This chain's CDR3 is CSAIMAVNYGYTF. In nucleotides, the CDR3 is TGCAGTGCCATAATGGCTGTAAACTATGGCTACACCTTC.

This clonotype was detected a few times. The rearrangement uses TRBV20-1 and TRBJ1-5; D unresolved. V lost 5 bases, J lost 0 bases, and 8 bases lay in between. This CDR3 spans 13 amino acids. Germline V gene sequence: CDR1 DFQATT, CDR2 SNEGSKA (reference sequence). CDR3 sequence (DNA): TGCAGTGCTGCCCCGGGTAGCAATCAGCCCCAGCATTTT. It encodes CSAAPGSNQPQHF.

This clonotype has a handful of counts. This chain joins TRBV13 and TRBJ2-1; perhaps TRBD1 as D (7 bases). The CDR3 consists of 12 residues. Trimming removed 5 bases from V and 13 bases from J, with 15 bases in between. Germline CDR1 PRHDT, CDR2 FYEKMQ (reference sequence). The CDR3 reads CASSQRGRGQFF. In DNA form, the CDR3 reads TGTGCCAGCAGCCAAAGGGGGCGGGGACAGTTCTTC.

This clonotype was seen more than once but under ten times. J is TRBJ2-3 and V is TRBV27; D ambiguous. Looked up from germline, CDR1 is MNHEY and CDR2 is SMNVEV (reference sequence). Between the trimmed V and J ends, which lost 6 bases and 1 base, there was a span of 14 bases. The CDR3 has 15 amino acids. The CDR3 DNA sequence: TGTGCCAGCAGCCCCCGGAGCATAGGCACAGATACGCAGTATTTT. Its protein product is CASSPRSIGTDTQYF.

The chain uses TRBV6-2 or TRBV6-3 and TRBJ2-2; weak D call: TRBD1 (6 bases). The CDR3 loop spans 14 amino acids. From germline, CDR1 is MNHEY and CDR2 SVGEGT. Trimming removed 1 base at V and 5 bases at J, with 8 bases between. The CDR3 loop reads CASSYWTETGELFF. CDR3 sequence (DNA): TGTGCCAGCAGTTACTGGACAGAAACCGGGGAGCTGTTTTTT.

The chain has TRBV5-1 and TRBJ1-2, with TRBD1 as a possible D gene (5 bases). V shed 5 bases and J shed 3 bases, with 14 bases lying between them. CDR3 size: 14 residues. Germline V gene lookup returns CDR1 SGHRS and CDR2 YFSETQ. The CDR3 bases are TGCGCCAGCAGTCCACCGACAGCCGACTATGGCTACACCTTC. Amino acids: CASSPPTADYGYTF.